This T cell receptor beta chain was identified in a study of T cell responses to AZD1222 COVID-19 vaccine. On the study more broadly: Pooling covered second doses at about 4 or about 12 weeks.

Germline trimming cut 5 bases from V and 7 bases from J; bases unmatched to any gene: 20. CDR3 length: 19 amino acids. The germline V gene encodes CDR1 SGHTA and CDR2 FQGTGA. Notes on this clone: Its antigen is unidentified.

Method: immunoSEQ multiplex PCR; TCRdb's copy keeps in-frame clones and lacks some. This sample has 55,000 to 90,000 clones, with roughly four fifths found just once. Study-level points and caveats: Unmutated variant regions reportedly attract nearly half of all spike-specific TCRs. Repertoire sampling was restricted to post-peak T cell response timepoints.

This rearrangement joins TRBV7-3 to TRBJ2-1; TRBD2 matches 10 bases. The origin of this receptor is an adult in good health. Sample: peripheral blood, taken on day 0 of AZD1222 vaccination. CDR3 sequence (DNA): TGTGCCAGCAGCCTCCGAGCGGGGGGGCTCACCCCCCCTATTAATGAGCAGTTCTTC. Translating gives CASSLRAGGLTPPINEQFF. Based on the CDR3 plus reference TRBV7-3 and TRBJ2-1, the full variable domain is GAGVSQTPSNKVTEKGKYVELRCDPISGHTALYWYRQSLGQGPEFLIYFQGTGAADDSGLPNDRFFAVRPEGSVSTLKIQRTERGDSAVYLCASSLRAGGLTPPINEQFFGPGTRLTVL.